This is a list of T cell receptor beta chains from one sample in a study of T cells in Graves' hyperthyroidism and ophthalmopathy. From the multiplex PCR reads, TCRdb called clonotypes with MiXCR, one entry per CDR3 protein. Of approximately 370,000 distinct CDR3 sequences in the sample, 17% are singletons; the top ten hold 34%. Sequenced: blood. The receptors come from a woman aged 25 to 39 with Graves' hyperthyroidism that later progressed to Graves' ophthalmopathy. Both conserved end residues are trimmed from each CDR3.

j_call v_call cdr3_aa
TRBJ2-1 TRBV5-1 ASSFGATFNEQF
TRBJ2-7 TRBV4-1 ASSHSPGQRYEQY
TRBJ1-2 TRBV2 ASSEVGTAYYGYT
TRBJ1-5 TRBV20-1 SARGIGGSNSNQPQH
TRBJ2-2 TRBV5-5 ASRKSGTSGKTGELF
TRBJ1-1 TRBV18 ASSPPGLQGAEAF
TRBJ2-7 TRBV5-1 ASSLEGLASEQY
TRBJ1-5 TRBV6-4 ASWGLGQTHSNQPQH
TRBJ1-2 TRBV4-1 ASSVPGLDGYT
TRBJ1-1 TRBV9 ASSVFGQGEAF
TRBJ2-1 TRBV19 ASTPGLAGARMNEQF
TRBJ1-1 TRBV7-8 ASSLLTGDTEAF
TRBJ2-3 TRBV10-3 AITGPGQDTQY
TRBJ1-1 TRBV29-1 SVEEGSSNTEAF
TRBJ1-1 TRBV6-1 ATETGGTPEAF
TRBJ2-7 TRBV20-1 SATGGLRTYEQY
TRBJ2-7 TRBV20-1 SARPLPSSSYEQY
TRBJ2-1 TRBV28 ASSMTTPGRELNEQF
TRBJ1-1 TRBV20-1 SAPRTGETEAF
TRBJ1-2 TRBV20-1 SAPDSFSGYT
TRBJ1-1 TRBV19 ASSVGQGGTEAF
TRBJ1-1 TRBV3-1 ASSQGRRGRTEAF
TRBJ2-2 TRBV5-6 ASSLARWGAELF
TRBJ1-1 TRBV10-3 AISGTGEAF